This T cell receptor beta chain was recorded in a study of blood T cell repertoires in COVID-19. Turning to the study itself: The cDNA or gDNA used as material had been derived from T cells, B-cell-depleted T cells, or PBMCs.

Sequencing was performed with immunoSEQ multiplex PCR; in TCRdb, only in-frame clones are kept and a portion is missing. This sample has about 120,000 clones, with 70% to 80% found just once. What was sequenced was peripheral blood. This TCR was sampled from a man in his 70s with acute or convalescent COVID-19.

The DNA for the CDR3 is TGTGCCATCGGGAGCCCCCAGGGGCAAGGTAATCAGCCCCAGCATTTT. Its translation: CAIGSPQGQGNQPQHF. The chain is built from TRBV10-3 and TRBJ1-5, with D possibly TRBD1 on 6 matching bases. V lost 8 bases and J 4 bases, leaving 21 bases between the germline ends. This CDR3 is built from 16 residues. Germline loops: CDR1 ENHRY, CDR2 SYGVKD.